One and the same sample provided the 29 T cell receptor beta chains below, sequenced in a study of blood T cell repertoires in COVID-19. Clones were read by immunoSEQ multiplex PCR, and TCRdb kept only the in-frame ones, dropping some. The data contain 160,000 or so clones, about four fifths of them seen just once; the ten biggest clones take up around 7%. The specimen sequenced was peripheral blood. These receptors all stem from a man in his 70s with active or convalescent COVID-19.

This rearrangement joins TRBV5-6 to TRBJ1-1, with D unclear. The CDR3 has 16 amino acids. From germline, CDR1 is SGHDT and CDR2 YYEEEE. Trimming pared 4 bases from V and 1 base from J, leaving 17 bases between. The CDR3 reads CASSPGLEDWNTEAFF. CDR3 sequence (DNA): TGTGCCAGCAGCCCAGGACTTGAGGATTGGAACACTGAAGCTTTCTTT.

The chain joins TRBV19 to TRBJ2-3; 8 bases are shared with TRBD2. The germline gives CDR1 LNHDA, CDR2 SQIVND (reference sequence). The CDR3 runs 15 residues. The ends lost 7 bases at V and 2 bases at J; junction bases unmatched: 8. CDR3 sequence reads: CASTRVAGLTDTQYF. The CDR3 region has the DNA TGTGCCAGTACGCGGGTAGCGGGGCTCACAGATACGCAGTATTTT.

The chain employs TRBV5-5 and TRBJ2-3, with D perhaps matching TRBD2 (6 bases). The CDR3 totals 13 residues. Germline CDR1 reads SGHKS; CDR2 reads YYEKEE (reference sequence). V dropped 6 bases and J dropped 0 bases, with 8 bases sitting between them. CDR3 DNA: TGTGCCAGCAAGGGGACTAGCACAGATACGCAGTATTTT. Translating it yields CASKGTSTDTQYF.

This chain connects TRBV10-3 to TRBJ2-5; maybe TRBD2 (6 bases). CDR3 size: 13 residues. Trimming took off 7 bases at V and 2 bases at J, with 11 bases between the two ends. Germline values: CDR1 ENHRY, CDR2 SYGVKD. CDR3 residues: CAITPGAQETQYF. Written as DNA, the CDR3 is TGTGCCATCACCCCGGGAGCTCAAGAGACCCAGTACTTC.

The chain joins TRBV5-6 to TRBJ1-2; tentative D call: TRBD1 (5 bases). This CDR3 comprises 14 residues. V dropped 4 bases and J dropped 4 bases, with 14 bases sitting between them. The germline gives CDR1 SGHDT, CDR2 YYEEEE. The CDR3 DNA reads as TGTGCCAGCAGCGCGGACATCCTGGGCTATGGCTACACCTTC. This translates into CASSADILGYGYTF.

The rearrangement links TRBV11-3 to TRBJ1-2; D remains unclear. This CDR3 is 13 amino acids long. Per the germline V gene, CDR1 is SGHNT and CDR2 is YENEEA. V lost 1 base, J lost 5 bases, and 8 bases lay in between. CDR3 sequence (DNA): TGTGCCAGCAGCTTAGGCGAGGGATATGGCTACACCTTC. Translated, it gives CASSLGEGYGYTF.

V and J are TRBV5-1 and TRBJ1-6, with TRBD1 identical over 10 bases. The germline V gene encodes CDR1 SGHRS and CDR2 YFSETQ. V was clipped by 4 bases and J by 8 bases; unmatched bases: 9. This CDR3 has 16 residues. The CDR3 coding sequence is TGCGCCAGCAGCGTTACGGGACAGGGGCTCGATTCACCCCTCCACTTT. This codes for CASSVTGQGLDSPLHF.

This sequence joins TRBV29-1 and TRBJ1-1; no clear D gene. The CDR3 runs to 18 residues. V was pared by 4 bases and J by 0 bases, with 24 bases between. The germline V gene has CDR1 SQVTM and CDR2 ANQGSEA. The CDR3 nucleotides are TGCAGCGTTGGGCCGAACTCGGGGTGGAGAGCTATGAACACTGAAGCTTTCTTT. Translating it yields CSVGPNSGWRAMNTEAFF.

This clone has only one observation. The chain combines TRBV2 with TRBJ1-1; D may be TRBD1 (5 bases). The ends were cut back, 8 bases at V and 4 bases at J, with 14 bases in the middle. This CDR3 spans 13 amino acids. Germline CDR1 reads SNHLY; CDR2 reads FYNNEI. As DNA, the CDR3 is TGTGCCAGCGCCCGGGGGGATGCCACTGAAGCTTTCTTT. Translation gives CASARGDATEAFF.

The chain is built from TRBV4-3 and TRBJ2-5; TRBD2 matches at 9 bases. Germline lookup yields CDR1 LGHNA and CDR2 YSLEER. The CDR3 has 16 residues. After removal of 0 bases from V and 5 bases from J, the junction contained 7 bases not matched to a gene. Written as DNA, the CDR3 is TGCGCCAGCAGCCAAGATTTGGCGGGGGGGCCGGAGACCCAGTACTTC. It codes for CASSQDLAGGPETQYF.

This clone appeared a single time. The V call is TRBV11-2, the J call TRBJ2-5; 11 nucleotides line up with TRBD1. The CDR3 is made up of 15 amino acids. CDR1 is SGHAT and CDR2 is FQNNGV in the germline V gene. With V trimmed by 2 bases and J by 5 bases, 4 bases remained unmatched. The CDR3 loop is CASSLNGQGAETQYF. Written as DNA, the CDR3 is TGTGCCAGCAGCTTAAACGGACAGGGGGCCGAGACCCAGTACTTC.

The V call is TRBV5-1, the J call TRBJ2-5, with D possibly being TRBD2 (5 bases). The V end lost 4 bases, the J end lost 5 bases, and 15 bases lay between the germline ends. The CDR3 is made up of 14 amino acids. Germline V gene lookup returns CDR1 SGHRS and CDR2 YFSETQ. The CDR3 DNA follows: TGCGCCAGCAGCGAGTACGCGGGTTGGGAGACCCAGTACTTC. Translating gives CASSEYAGWETQYF.

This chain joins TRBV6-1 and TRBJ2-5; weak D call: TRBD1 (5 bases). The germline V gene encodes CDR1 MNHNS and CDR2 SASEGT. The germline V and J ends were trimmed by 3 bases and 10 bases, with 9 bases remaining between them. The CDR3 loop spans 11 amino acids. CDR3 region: CASSDLGHQYF. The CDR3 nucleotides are TGTGCCAGCAGTGACCTCGGACACCAGTACTTC.

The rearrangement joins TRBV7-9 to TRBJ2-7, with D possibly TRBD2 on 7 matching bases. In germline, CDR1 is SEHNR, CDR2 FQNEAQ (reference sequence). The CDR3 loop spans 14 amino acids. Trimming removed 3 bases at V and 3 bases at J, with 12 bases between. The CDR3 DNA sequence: TGTGCCAGCAGCTTGGCGGGGGCCCTCTACGAGCAGTACTTC. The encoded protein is CASSLAGALYEQYF.

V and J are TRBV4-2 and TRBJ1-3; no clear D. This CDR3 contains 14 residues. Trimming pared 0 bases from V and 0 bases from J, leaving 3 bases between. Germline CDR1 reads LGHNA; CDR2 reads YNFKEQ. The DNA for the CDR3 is TGTGCCAGCAGCCAAGAGAGCTCTGGAAACACCATATATTTT. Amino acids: CASSQESSGNTIYF.

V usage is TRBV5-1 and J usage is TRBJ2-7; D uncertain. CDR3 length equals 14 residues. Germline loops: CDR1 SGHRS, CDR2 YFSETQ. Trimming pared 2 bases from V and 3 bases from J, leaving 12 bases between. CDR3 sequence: CASSFQYSDYEQYF. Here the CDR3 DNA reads TGCGCCAGCAGCTTTCAATACAGTGACTACGAGCAGTACTTC.

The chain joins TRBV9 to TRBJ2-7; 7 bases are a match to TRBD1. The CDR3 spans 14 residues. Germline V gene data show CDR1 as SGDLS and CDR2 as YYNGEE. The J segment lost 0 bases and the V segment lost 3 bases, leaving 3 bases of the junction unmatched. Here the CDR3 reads CASSATGNSYEQYF. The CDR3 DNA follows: TGTGCCAGCAGCGCGACAGGGAACTCCTACGAGCAGTACTTC. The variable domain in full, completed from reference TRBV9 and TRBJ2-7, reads DSGVTQTPKHLITATGQRVTLRCSPRSGDLSVYWYQQSLDQGLQFLIQYYNGEERAKGNILERFSAQQFPDLHSELNLSSLELGDSALYFCASSATGNSYEQYFGPGTRLTVT.

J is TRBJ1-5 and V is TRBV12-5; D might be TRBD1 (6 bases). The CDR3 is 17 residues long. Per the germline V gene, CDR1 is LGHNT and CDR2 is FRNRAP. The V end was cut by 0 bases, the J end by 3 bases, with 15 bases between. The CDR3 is CASGLVQGEEDNQPQHF. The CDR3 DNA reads TGTGCTAGTGGTTTGGTACAGGGAGAAGAGGACAATCAGCCCCAGCATTTT.

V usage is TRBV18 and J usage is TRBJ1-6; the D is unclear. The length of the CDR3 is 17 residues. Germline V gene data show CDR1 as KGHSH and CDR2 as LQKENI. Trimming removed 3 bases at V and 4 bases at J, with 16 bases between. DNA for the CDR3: TGTGCCAGCTCACCCGAGGTCCTAGCGTCTTATAATTCACCCCTCCACTTT. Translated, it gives CASSPEVLASYNSPLHF.

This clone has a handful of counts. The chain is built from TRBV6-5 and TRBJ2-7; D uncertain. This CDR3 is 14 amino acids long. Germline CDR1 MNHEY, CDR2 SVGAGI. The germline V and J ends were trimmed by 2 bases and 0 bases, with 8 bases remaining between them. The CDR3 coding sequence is TGTGCCAGCAGTTACAGCGAGGTCTCCTACGAGCAGTACTTC. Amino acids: CASSYSEVSYEQYF.

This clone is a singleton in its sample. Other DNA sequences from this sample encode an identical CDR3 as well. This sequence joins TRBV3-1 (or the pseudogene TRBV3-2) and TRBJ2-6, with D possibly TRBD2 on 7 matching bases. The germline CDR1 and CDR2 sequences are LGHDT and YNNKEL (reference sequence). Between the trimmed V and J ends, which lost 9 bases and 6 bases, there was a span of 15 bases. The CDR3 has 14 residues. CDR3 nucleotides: TGTGCCAGTAGGGGGGGGTGGGAGGCCAACGTCCTGACTTTC. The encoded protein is CASRGGWEANVLTF.

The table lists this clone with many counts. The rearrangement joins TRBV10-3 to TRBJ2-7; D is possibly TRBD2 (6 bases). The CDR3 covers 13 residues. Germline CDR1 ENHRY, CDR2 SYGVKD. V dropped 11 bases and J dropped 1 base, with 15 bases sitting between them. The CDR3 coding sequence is TGTGCCGCCGGGGAGGTCAAATCCTACGAGCAGTACTTC. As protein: CAAGEVKSYEQYF.

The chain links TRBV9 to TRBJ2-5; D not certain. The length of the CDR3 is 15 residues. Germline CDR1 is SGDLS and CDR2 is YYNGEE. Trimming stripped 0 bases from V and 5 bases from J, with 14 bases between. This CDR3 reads CASSVGAASGETQYF. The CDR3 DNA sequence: TGTGCCAGCAGCGTAGGTGCGGCGTCCGGGGAGACCCAGTACTTC.

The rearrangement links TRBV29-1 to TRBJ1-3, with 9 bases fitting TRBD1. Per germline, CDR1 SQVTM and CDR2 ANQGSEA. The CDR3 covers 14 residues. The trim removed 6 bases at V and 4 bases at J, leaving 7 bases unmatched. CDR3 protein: CSVTEGTGGNTIYF. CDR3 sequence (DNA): TGCAGCGTCACCGAGGGGACAGGGGGAAACACCATATATTTT.

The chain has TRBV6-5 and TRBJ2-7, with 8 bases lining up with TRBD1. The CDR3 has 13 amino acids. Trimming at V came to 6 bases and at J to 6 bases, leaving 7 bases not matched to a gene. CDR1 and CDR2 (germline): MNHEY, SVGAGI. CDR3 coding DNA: TGTGCCAGCAGGCCTTCAGGGGGCGCCGAGCAGTACTTC. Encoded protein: CASRPSGGAEQYF.

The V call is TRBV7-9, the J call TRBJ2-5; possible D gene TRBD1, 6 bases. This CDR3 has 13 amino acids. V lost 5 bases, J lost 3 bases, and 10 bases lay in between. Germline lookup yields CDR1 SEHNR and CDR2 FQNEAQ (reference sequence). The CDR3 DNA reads TGTGCCAGCAGCACGTGGACAGAAGAGACCCAGTACTTC. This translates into CASSTWTEETQYF. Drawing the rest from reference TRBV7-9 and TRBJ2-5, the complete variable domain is DTGVSQNPRHKITKRGQNVTFRCDPISEHNRLYWYRQTLGQGPEFLTYFQNEAQLEKSRLLSDRFSAERPKGSFSTLEIQRTEQGDSAMYLCASSTWTEETQYFGPGTRLLVL.

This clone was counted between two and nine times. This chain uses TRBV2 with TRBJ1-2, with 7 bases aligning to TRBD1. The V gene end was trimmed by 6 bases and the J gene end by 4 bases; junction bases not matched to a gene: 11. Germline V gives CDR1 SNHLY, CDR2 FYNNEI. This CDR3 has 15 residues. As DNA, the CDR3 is TGTGCCAGCAGCACAAACACAGGGGCTGGCTATGGCTACACCTTC. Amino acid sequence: CASSTNTGAGYGYTF.

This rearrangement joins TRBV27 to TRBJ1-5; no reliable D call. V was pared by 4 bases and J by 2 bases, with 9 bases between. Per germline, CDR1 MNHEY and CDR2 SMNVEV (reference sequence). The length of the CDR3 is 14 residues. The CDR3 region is CASSSGFRNQPQHF. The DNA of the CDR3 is TGTGCCAGCAGTTCAGGCTTTCGCAATCAGCCCCAGCATTTT.

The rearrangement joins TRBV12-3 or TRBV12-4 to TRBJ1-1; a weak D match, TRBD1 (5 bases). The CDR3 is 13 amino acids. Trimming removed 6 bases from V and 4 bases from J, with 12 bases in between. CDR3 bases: TGTGCCAGCAGACTAGCGCAGGGCACTGAAGCTTTCTTT. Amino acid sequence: CASRLAQGTEAFF.